This T cell receptor beta chain was captured by sequencing in a study of T cell responses to AZD1222 COVID-19 vaccine. Overall study results and limits: Unmutated variant regions reportedly attract nearly half of all spike-specific TCRs. Baseline antibody screening turned up just a handful of seropositive AZD1222 recipients.

Samples with a second dose at about 4 or about 12 weeks were pooled together. Method: immunoSEQ multiplex PCR; TCRdb's copy keeps in-frame clones and lacks some. The data contain 100,000 or so clones, 87% of them seen just once; the ten biggest clones take up about a tenth. In the case of this clone: The antigen is undetermined.

The CDR3 runs 13 residues. The V and J ends lost 5 bases and 0 bases respectively, with 7 bases between them. Per the germline V gene, CDR1 is SGHDN and CDR2 is FVKESK. Sequences were derived from peripheral blood, sampled 28 days after the second AZD1222 dose. The clonotype comes from an adult who received the AZD1222 COVID-19 vaccine. The chain has TRBV14 and TRBJ1-1; D gene uncertain. CDR3 DNA: TGTGCCAGCAGCGAGCAGCTGAACACTGAAGCTTTCTTT. Encoded protein: CASSEQLNTEAFF.